The clone carrying this T cell receptor (beta chain) was observed many times. Its antigen is still unknown. This sample is part of a study of blood T cells in healthy people across ages. Through a sample-barcoded 5' primer and a J-beta primer mix, a second PCR was run for roughly 6 to 11 cycles. MiXCR, run by TCRdb on the 5' RACE reads, gives a single entry per CDR3 protein. The sample holds around 1,600,000 distinct CDR3 sequences; less than 45% are singletons and the top ten take about 3.8%. The germline V gene encodes CDR1 SQVTM and CDR2 ANQGSEA. There are 13 residues in the CDR3. V lost 3 bases to trimming and J lost 6 bases, with 12 bases between them. General study points: Long-lived donors exceeded aged donors in naive CD4+ cells and diversity.

This TCR derives from a woman aged 18-29 years in good health. Sequencing was done on a sample of blood. The chain employs TRBV29-1 and TRBJ2-1, with D unresolved. CDR3 amino acids: CSVEDQPGNEQFF. The CDR3 coding sequence is TGCAGCGTTGAGGACCAACCCGGCAATGAGCAGTTCTTC.